The sequence of this T cell receptor beta chain was determined in a study of cytomegalovirus exposure and HLA in healthy donors. The overall study: An analysis done earlier identified about 100 million unique TCR beta sequences from around 180 million T cells.

From germline, CDR1 is SNHLY and CDR2 FYNNEI. The J segment lost 0 bases and the V segment lost 10 bases, leaving 5 bases of the junction unmatched. The CDR3 covers 15 residues. General study findings and limits: According to reports, the classifier identified cytomegalovirus status with high specificity and sensitivity. Further analysis was carried out later, and it showed several of the most significant clusters appearing linked to common viral pathogens.

The sample holds a few counts of this clone. Its target is not known. The PCR was carried out with 60 Vbeta primers and 13 Jbeta primers. Profiled with immunoSEQ multiplex PCR; TCRdb holds only in-frame clones, not every one. The data show under 150,000 clones, around 70% seen once. The receptor was derived from a man younger than 45 in good health and CMV-seropositive. Sequenced input: PBMCs. V and J are TRBV2 and TRBJ1-6, with 8 bases aligning to TRBD1. CDR3 coding DNA: TGTGCCACGACAGGGGTCAGCTCCTATAATTCACCCCTCCACTTT. Protein sequence: CATTGVSSYNSPLHF.